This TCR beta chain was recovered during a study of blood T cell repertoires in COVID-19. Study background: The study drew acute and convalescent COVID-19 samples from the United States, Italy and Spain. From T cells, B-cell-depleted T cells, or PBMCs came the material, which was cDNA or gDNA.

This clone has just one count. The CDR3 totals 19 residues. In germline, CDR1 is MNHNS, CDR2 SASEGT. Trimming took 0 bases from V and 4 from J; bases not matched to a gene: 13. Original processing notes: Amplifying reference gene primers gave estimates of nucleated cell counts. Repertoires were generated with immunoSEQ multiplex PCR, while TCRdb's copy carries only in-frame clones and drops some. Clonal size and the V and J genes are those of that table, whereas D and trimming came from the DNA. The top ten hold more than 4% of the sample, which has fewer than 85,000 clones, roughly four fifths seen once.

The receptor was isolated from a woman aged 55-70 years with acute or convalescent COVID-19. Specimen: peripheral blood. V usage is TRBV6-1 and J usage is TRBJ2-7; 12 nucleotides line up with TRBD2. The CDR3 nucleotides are TGTGCCAGCAGTGAAGCGCTCCTCGGGTCTAGCGGGGGGGTGTACGAGCAGTACTTC. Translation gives CASSEALLGSSGGVYEQYF.